Shown below are 32 T cell receptor beta chains from a single sample sequenced in a study of cytomegalovirus exposure and HLA in healthy donors. Primers for the PCR totalled 60 Vbeta and 13 Jbeta. Method: immunoSEQ multiplex PCR; TCRdb's copy keeps in-frame clones and lacks some. The sample has roughly 240,000 clones, about 81% seen once; the top ten hold over 5%. Source material: PBMCs. These receptor sequences come from a woman in her thirties or forties in good health and CMV-seropositive.

The chain links TRBV11-3 to TRBJ1-2; unclear D gene. From germline, CDR1 is SGHNT and CDR2 YENEEA. CDR3 size: 14 residues. V shed 2 bases and J shed 2 bases, with 9 bases lying between them. CDR3 sequence reads: CASSLPPGNYGYTF. CDR3 DNA: TGTGCCAGCAGCTTACCCCCGGGAAACTATGGCTACACCTTC.

Worth noting for this clone: Distinct nucleotide sequences in the sample also encode this CDR3. The rearrangement uses TRBV7-9 and TRBJ2-7; a weak D match, TRBD1 (5 bases). CDR3 size: 12 residues. Germline V gives CDR1 SEHNR, CDR2 FQNEAQ (reference sequence). V was cut by 4 bases and J by 3 bases, with 7 bases left in between. The CDR3 reads CASSSQGYEQYF. The CDR3 DNA reads as TGTGCCAGCAGCTCGCAGGGCTACGAGCAGTACTTC.

The J gene is TRBJ1-4, the V gene TRBV25-1, with 9 positions matching TRBD1. This CDR3 is 15 amino acids long. CDR1 and CDR2 (germline): MGHDK, SYGVNS. The ends lost 4 bases at V and 8 bases at J; junction bases unmatched: 8. CDR3 sequence (DNA): TGTGCCAGCAGTGGGAGGACAGGGGCTCGGGAAAAACTGTTTTTT. Protein product: CASSGRTGAREKLFF.

The chain combines TRBV6-5 with TRBJ2-7; maybe TRBD1 (6 bases). V was trimmed by 5 bases and J by 1 base, leaving 12 bases between them. CDR1 and CDR2 from the germline V gene are MNHEY and SVGAGI. This CDR3 is 14 amino acids long. The CDR3 protein is CASSTPGHSYEQYF. The CDR3 bases are TGTGCCAGCAGTACCCCGGGACATTCCTACGAGCAGTACTTC.

The chain uses TRBV4-3 and TRBJ1-2; D is unresolved. In germline, CDR1 is LGHNA, CDR2 YSLEER. Trimming removed 0 bases from V and 6 bases from J, with 11 bases in between. CDR3 length: 14 amino acids. DNA for the CDR3: TGCGCCAGCAGCCAAGATGCACAAGTGGATGGCTACACCTTC. Its protein is CASSQDAQVDGYTF.

Points on this clone: A read error may produce the germline difference seen at one junction end. J is TRBJ2-3 and V is TRBV7-7, with 10 bases lining up with TRBD2. The CDR3 runs 16 residues. Per the germline V gene, CDR1 is SSHAT and CDR2 is FNYEAQ (reference sequence). CDR3 in amino acids: CASSLALAGGADTQYF. The CDR3 region has the DNA TGTGCTAGCAGCTTAGCCTTAGCGGGGGGAGCAGATACGCAGTATTTT. The whole variable domain, remainder taken from reference TRBV7-7 and TRBJ2-3, is GAGVSQSPRYKVTKRGQDVTLRCDPISSHATLYWYQQALGQGPEFLTYFNYEAQPDKSGLPSDRFSAERPEGSISTLTIQRTEQRDSAMYRCASSLALAGGADTQYFGPGTRLTVL.

The CDR3 loop reads CASSERQGRRTDTQYF. Written as DNA, the CDR3 is TGTGCCAGCAGCGAAAGACAGGGAAGAAGGACAGATACGCAGTATTTT. The V and J genes are TRBV13 and TRBJ2-3; 7 bases map to TRBD1. With 5 bases clipped from V and 3 bases from J, the junction kept 11 bases outside the gene matches. CDR1 PRHDT and CDR2 FYEKMQ come from the germline V gene (reference sequence). This CDR3 has 16 residues.

A remark on this clone: Additional DNA sequences in this sample encode the identical CDR3. The CDR3 spells CASREQGAPYNSPLHF. The CDR3 region has the DNA TGTGCCAGCAGGGAACAGGGGGCGCCCTATAATTCACCCCTCCACTTT. V gene TRBV6-1 combines with J gene TRBJ1-6; TRBD1 agrees at 9 bases. In germline, CDR1 is MNHNS, CDR2 SASEGT. V lost 6 bases and J lost 2; bases outside the gene matches: 5. CDR3 length: 16 residues.

The chain employs TRBV19 and TRBJ2-1; a possible D gene is TRBD1 (6 bases). V dropped 8 bases and J dropped 7 bases, with 18 bases sitting between them. Germline lookup yields CDR1 LNHDA and CDR2 SQIVND (reference sequence). The CDR3 has 14 residues. CDR3 amino acids: CASSIGGVGNEQFF. The CDR3 DNA follows: TGTGCCAGTTCGATAGGGGGAGTAGGAAATGAGCAGTTCTTC.

Note on this clone: This sample includes further DNA sequences coding for the same CDR3. The chain links TRBV9 to TRBJ2-2; TRBD1 matches 8 bases. CDR1 SGDLS and CDR2 YYNGEE come from the germline V gene. The CDR3 loop spans 14 amino acids. With V trimmed by 1 base and J by 5 bases, 1 base remained unmatched. The CDR3 here is CASSVQGATGELFF. For the CDR3, the DNA is TGTGCCAGCAGCGTACAGGGGGCGACCGGGGAGCTGTTTTTT.

The chain is built from TRBV28 and TRBJ2-5; 8 bases align to TRBD1. Germline-derived CDR1 and CDR2 are MDHEN and SYDVKM. Trimming at V came to 6 bases and at J to 6 bases, leaving 9 bases not matched to a gene. The CDR3 runs 14 residues. The CDR3 DNA reads as TGTGCCAGCAGCTTCAGACAGGGGTCGCAGACCCAGTACTTC. It encodes CASSFRQGSQTQYF.

The chain couples TRBV6-5 to TRBJ2-5; a possible D gene is TRBD2 (6 bases). V was trimmed by 0 bases and J by 2 bases, leaving 13 bases between them. CDR3 size: 16 residues. Germline V gene sequence: CDR1 MNHEY, CDR2 SVGAGI. The CDR3 DNA reads TGTGCCAGCAGTTACTCGACGGGGGTCGGACAAGAGACCCAGTACTTC. Amino acid sequence: CASSYSTGVGQETQYF.

This clone occurred a few times. The chain is built from TRBV2 and TRBJ1-1; D remains ambiguous. The CDR3 is 15 residues long. V dropped 3 bases and J dropped 1 base, with 12 bases sitting between them. Germline CDR1 SNHLY, CDR2 FYNNEI. CDR3 in amino acids: CASSEWSGRNTEAFF. The CDR3 nucleotides are TGTGCCAGCAGTGAGTGGAGCGGACGGAACACTGAAGCTTTCTTT.

In its sample, this clone was seen once. The chain links TRBV7-3 to TRBJ2-7; 8 nucleotides agree with TRBD1. V was pared by 5 bases and J by 6 bases, with 12 bases of the junction left unmatched. The CDR3 spans 15 residues. Germline V CDR1 and CDR2: SGHTA, FQGTGA. The CDR3 coding sequence is TGTGCCAGCAGCGCCCACGACAGGGGAGGCGCCGAGCAGTACTTC. Amino acids: CASSAHDRGGAEQYF.

V gene TRBV7-9 combines with J gene TRBJ1-1; 11 positions agree with TRBD1. The ends lost 2 bases at V and 9 bases at J; junction bases unmatched: 5. This CDR3 region has 14 residues. Germline values: CDR1 SEHNR, CDR2 FQNEAQ (reference sequence). DNA for the CDR3: TGTGCCAGCAGCTTAAGGACAGGGGGCGAAAAAGCTTTCTTT. It codes for CASSLRTGGEKAFF.

This clone occurred a few times. The rearrangement links TRBV5-4 to TRBJ2-2; TRBD1 matches 7 bases. The junction had 7 bases not matched to a gene; V was cut back by 4 bases and J by 4 bases. Germline CDR1 and CDR2: SGHNT and YYREEE (reference sequence). This CDR3 region has 15 residues. Here the CDR3 DNA reads TGTGCCAGCAGCCGACAGGGATTAAGCACCGGGGAGCTGTTTTTT. Amino acids: CASSRQGLSTGELFF.

The J gene is TRBJ1-1, the V gene TRBV4-3, with a possible D match to TRBD1 (5 bases). Germline values: CDR1 LGHNA, CDR2 YSLEER. This CDR3 is 15 amino acids long. Between the trimmed V and J ends, which lost 1 base and 1 base, there was a span of 10 bases. CDR3 protein: CASSQGLQANTEAFF. The DNA for the CDR3 is TGCGCCAGCAGCCAAGGCCTACAGGCGAACACTGAAGCTTTCTTT.

This clone has a handful of counts. The chain recombines TRBV12-5 with TRBJ2-2; perhaps TRBD1 as D (5 bases). This CDR3 is built from 18 residues. The V gene lost 1 base and the J gene lost 2 bases, with 17 bases spanning the gap. Germline V CDR1 and CDR2: LGHNT, FRNRAP. CDR3 sequence (DNA): TGTGCTAGTGGTTTGGGCTTGGTAGGGGCAGTTAACACCGGGGAGCTGTTTTTT. It codes for CASGLGLVGAVNTGELFF. Based on the CDR3 plus reference TRBV12-5 and TRBJ2-2, the full variable domain is DARVTQTPRHKVTEMGQEVTMRCQPILGHNTVFWYRQTMMQGLELLAYFRNRAPLDDSGMPKDRFSAEMPDATLATLKIQPSEPRDSAVYFCASGLGLVGAVNTGELFFGEGSRLTVL.

The DNA of the CDR3 is TGTGCCAGCAGCTTAGGGGAGTTTAATTCACCCCTCCACTTT. It specifies CASSLGEFNSPLHF. The chain recombines TRBV7-3 with TRBJ1-6; D is undetermined. The CDR3 contains 14 residues. Trimming removed 2 bases from V and 6 bases from J, with 8 bases in between. Germline V gene data show CDR1 as SGHTA and CDR2 as FQGTGA.

The V call is TRBV29-1, the J call TRBJ2-1; TRBD1 is a possible D gene (6 bases). Germline CDR1 reads SQVTM; CDR2 reads ANQGSEA. This CDR3 comprises 11 residues. Trimming left V 6 bases short and J 8 bases short, with 11 bases between. CDR3 nucleotide sequence: TGCAGCGTAGGGTGGGGGCATGAGCAGTTCTTC. This codes for CSVGWGHEQFF.

The V gene is TRBV2, the J gene TRBJ2-6, with 7 bases lining up with TRBD2. Germline assignment: CDR1 SNHLY and CDR2 FYNNEI. The CDR3 extends over 16 amino acids. Germline trimming cut 5 bases from V and 2 bases from J; bases unmatched to any gene: 6. Written as DNA, the CDR3 is TGTGCCAGCAGTAGGAACCGGGGGGCTGGGGCCAACGTCCTGACTTTC. It codes for CASSRNRGAGANVLTF.

This clone was seen a single time. The V call is TRBV12-5, the J call TRBJ2-7; unclear D gene. Trimming removed 4 bases at V and 7 bases at J, with 11 bases between. Per the germline V gene, CDR1 is LGHNT and CDR2 is FRNRAP. This CDR3 is 12 amino acids long. CDR3 nucleotide sequence: TGTGCTAGTGGTTCCCAAGTGAGGGAGCAGTACTTC. Translation: CASGSQVREQYF.

This clone was seen only once. This chain connects TRBV9 to TRBJ1-2, with D hard to call. Germline V gene data show CDR1 as SGDLS and CDR2 as YYNGEE. The V gene lost 1 base and the J gene lost 2 bases, with 9 bases spanning the gap. This CDR3 is 14 amino acids long. As DNA, the CDR3 is TGTGCCAGCAGCGTAAGGTCGGGGAACTATGGCTACACCTTC. It yields the protein CASSVRSGNYGYTF.

The chain links TRBV15 to TRBJ1-1, with TRBD1 as a possible D gene (6 bases). Germline CDR1 is LNHNV and CDR2 is YYDKDF (reference sequence). The CDR3 is 15 amino acids. Trimming removed 0 bases from V and 1 base from J, with 9 bases in between. The CDR3 coding sequence is TGTGCCACCAGCAGAGATAGGGGGGGGAACACTGAAGCTTTCTTT. Translating gives CATSRDRGGNTEAFF.

The table lists this clone with a count of one. The CDR3 spells CAWSVPGTSGRDEQFF. The CDR3, as DNA: TGTGCCTGGAGTGTTCCCGGGACTAGCGGGAGAGATGAGCAGTTCTTC. The chain has TRBV30 and TRBJ2-1, with 14 bases matching TRBD2. Germline trimming cut 0 bases from V and 8 bases from J; bases unmatched to any gene: 6. From germline, CDR1 is GTSNPN and CDR2 SVGIG (reference sequence). This CDR3 contains 16 residues.

V is TRBV10-3 and J is TRBJ2-1; 9 nucleotides line up with TRBD1. The CDR3 has 16 residues. Germline V gene sequence: CDR1 ENHRY, CDR2 SYGVKD. Losses at the gene ends were 8 bases for V and 8 bases for J; bases not matched to a gene: 16. The CDR3 DNA is TGTGCCATCTGGGGGGGATATGGGACAGGGAAAGATGAGCAGTTCTTC. It yields the protein CAIWGGYGTGKDEQFF.

V gene TRBV7-9 combines with J gene TRBJ2-2, with a tentative D call TRBD2 (7 bases). The germline gives CDR1 SEHNR, CDR2 FQNEAQ (reference sequence). V was trimmed by 5 bases and J by 6 bases, leaving 19 bases between them. There are 16 residues in the CDR3. In DNA form, the CDR3 reads TGTGCCAGCAGCCCGCCGACAGGAGGGAGGGCCGGGGAGCTGTTTTTT. This gives the protein CASSPPTGGRAGELFF.

The chain employs TRBV5-1 and TRBJ2-3, with D tentatively TRBD1 (6 bases). CDR3 length equals 14 residues. The ends were cut back, 3 bases at V and 2 bases at J, with 10 bases in the middle. CDR1 SGHRS and CDR2 YFSETQ come from the germline V gene. The CDR3 DNA is TGCGCCAGCAGCTCGGGACACCCCACAGATACGCAGTATTTT. Translating gives CASSSGHPTDTQYF.

V gene TRBV5-8 combines with J gene TRBJ2-7; tentatively, D is TRBD1 (6 bases). This CDR3 is built from 16 residues. Looked up from germline, CDR1 is SGHTS and CDR2 is YDEGEE. Trimming left V 0 bases short and J 0 bases short, with 13 bases between. The CDR3, as DNA: TGTGCCAGCAGCTTGGGACCGACAGGTCCCTCCTACGAGCAGTACTTC. This sequence encodes CASSLGPTGPSYEQYF.

The chain couples TRBV19 to TRBJ1-2; D call uncertain. The V end was cut by 7 bases, the J end by 6 bases, with 15 bases between. The CDR3 is 13 residues long. From germline, CDR1 is LNHDA and CDR2 SQIVND (reference sequence). CDR3 protein: CASKPPGVNGYTF. DNA for the CDR3: TGTGCCAGTAAGCCTCCCGGGGTGAATGGCTACACCTTC. Together with reference TRBV19 and TRBJ1-2, the CDR3 gives the full variable domain: DGGITQSPKYLFRKEGQNVTLSCEQNLNHDAMYWYRQDPGQGLRLIYYSQIVNDFQKGDIAEGYSVSREKKESFPLTVTSAQKNPTAFYLCASKPPGVNGYTFGSGTRLTVV.

This clone was found once. The J gene is TRBJ1-2, the V gene TRBV9, with a possible D match to TRBD1 (6 bases). Germline V gives CDR1 SGDLS, CDR2 YYNGEE. CDR3 size: 12 residues. Trimming removed 5 bases at V and 8 bases at J, with 13 bases between. In nucleotides, the CDR3 is TGTGCCAGCAGGGGCACTGGGGGCGGCTACACCTTC. Amino acids: CASRGTGGGYTF.

This clone is a singleton in its sample. J is TRBJ2-5 and V is TRBV10-3; 10 bases align to TRBD2. The germline V gene has CDR1 ENHRY and CDR2 SYGVKD. CDR3 length equals 15 residues. The ends lost 6 bases at V and 5 bases at J; junction bases unmatched: 9. The CDR3 coding sequence is TGTGCCATCAGCATAGCGGGAGGTGCCCAGGAGACCCAGTACTTC. Amino acids: CAISIAGGAQETQYF.